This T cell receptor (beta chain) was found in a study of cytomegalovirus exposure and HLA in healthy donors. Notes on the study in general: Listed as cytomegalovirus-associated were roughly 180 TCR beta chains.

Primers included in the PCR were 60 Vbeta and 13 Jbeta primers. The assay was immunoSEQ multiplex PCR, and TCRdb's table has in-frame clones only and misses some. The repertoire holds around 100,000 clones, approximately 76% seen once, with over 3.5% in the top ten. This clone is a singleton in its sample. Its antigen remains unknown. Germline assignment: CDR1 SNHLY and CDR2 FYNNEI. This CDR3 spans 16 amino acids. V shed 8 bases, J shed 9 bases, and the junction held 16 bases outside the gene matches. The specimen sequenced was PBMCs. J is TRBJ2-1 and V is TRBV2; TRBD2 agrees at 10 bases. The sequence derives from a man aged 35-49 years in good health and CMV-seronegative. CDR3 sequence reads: CASPPPSAGGRSEQFF. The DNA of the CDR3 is TGTGCCAGCCCCCCCCCGTCAGCGGGGGGGCGGTCTGAGCAGTTCTTC.